The 18 T cell receptor beta chains presented below share a single source sample, sequenced in a study of shared clonotypes between healthy human individuals. Some clones are missing from TCRdb's copy, which holds only in-frame ones; the method was immunoSEQ multiplex PCR. The table includes 2 million to 2.5 million clones, around 92% detected once. The sequenced sample was naive CD4+ T cells from PBMCs. Noted subset: CD45RA+ positively selected. The receptors derive from a man younger than 35 in good health. Some clones in this sample may be carry-over from other donors' samples.

The V gene is TRBV28, the J gene TRBJ1-2; 8 nucleotides align to TRBD1. The CDR3 loop spans 16 amino acids. CDR1 and CDR2 from the germline V gene are MDHEN and SYDVKM. Trimming took 10 bases from V and 4 from J; bases not matched to a gene: 17. CDR3 sequence reads: CATIQSDQGAVYGYTF. DNA for the CDR3: TGTGCCACCATACAATCCGATCAGGGGGCGGTCTATGGCTACACCTTC.

DNA for the CDR3: TGCAGCGTTGGGCGTCGCGACAGCAACTATGGCTACACCTTC. The encoded protein is CSVGRRDSNYGYTF. The V gene is TRBV29-1, the J gene TRBJ1-2, with D possibly TRBD1 on 5 matching bases. The germline V and J ends were trimmed by 4 bases and 2 bases, with 14 bases remaining between them. Germline V gene sequence: CDR1 SQVTM, CDR2 ANQGSEA. This CDR3 has 14 residues. The complete variable domain, with remaining parts taken from reference TRBV29-1 and TRBJ1-2, reads SAVISQKPSRDICQRGTSLTIQCQVDSQVTMMFWYRQQPGQSLTLIATANQGSEATYESGFVIDKFPISRPNLTFSTLTVSNMSPEDSSIYLCSVGRRDSNYGYTFGSGTRLTVV.

This chain joins TRBV12-2 and TRBJ2-3; the table's D call, TRBD2, has no DNA check behind it. TRBV12-2 is a documented pseudogene. The CDR3 totals 17 residues. DNA of the CDR3: TGTGCAAGTCGCTCCTTTAGAGCGGGGAGGGTAGCAGATACGCAGTATTTT. It translates to CASRSFRAGRVADTQYF.

V and J are TRBV7-9 and TRBJ2-7; D uncertain. The CDR3 spans 13 residues. CDR1 and CDR2 (germline): SEHNR, FQNEAQ (reference sequence). The V gene lost 1 base and the J gene lost 2 bases, with 6 bases spanning the gap. CDR3 bases: TGTGCCAGCAGCTTAGAGGTTCCCTACGAGCAGTACTTC. Amino acids: CASSLEVPYEQYF. The complete variable domain, with remaining parts taken from reference TRBV7-9 and TRBJ2-7, reads DTGVSQNPRHKITKRGQNVTFRCDPISEHNRLYWYRQTLGQGPEFLTYFQNEAQLEKSRLLSDRFSAERPKGSFSTLEIQRTEQGDSAMYLCASSLEVPYEQYFGPGTRLTVT.

V and J are TRBV29-1 and TRBJ2-6; 10 bases are shared with TRBD1. The CDR3 runs to 20 residues. V shed 4 bases, J shed 1 base, and the junction held 16 bases outside the gene matches. Germline CDR1 reads SQVTM; CDR2 reads ANQGSEA. The CDR3 coding sequence is TGCAGCGTTGTTGTTGGGACAGGGGCTTTAATCGAATCTGGGGCCAACGTCCTGACTTTC. It yields the protein CSVVVGTGALIESGANVLTF.

The chain uses TRBV4-1 and TRBJ2-5; D is ambiguous. The CDR3 sequence is 15 residues long. V lost 2 bases, J lost 5 bases, and 15 bases lay in between. Germline V CDR1 and CDR2: MGHRA, YSYEKL. This CDR3 is CASSQSPGLGETQYF. CDR3 sequence (DNA): TGCGCCAGCAGCCAATCCCCGGGCCTAGGCGAGACCCAGTACTTC.

The chain employs TRBV6-5 and TRBJ2-7; D unresolved. V was cut by 1 base and J by 3 bases, with 10 bases left in between. The V gene's germline CDR1 is MNHEY and CDR2 SVGAGI. This CDR3 contains 14 residues. CDR3 nucleotides: TGTGCCAGCAGTTACTTGGGCCGAATCTACGAGCAGTACTTC. Protein product: CASSYLGRIYEQYF.

On this clone itself: The same CDR3 arises from other DNA sequences in this sample as well. In DNA form, the CDR3 reads TGTGCCAGCAGCTTAGGTAGGGACTACGAGCAGTACTTC. Translating it yields CASSLGRDYEQYF. The V and J genes are TRBV7-2 and TRBJ2-7; no clear D. Germline CDR1 is SGHTA and CDR2 is FQGNSA. The CDR3 covers 13 residues. The germline V and J ends were trimmed by 1 base and 3 bases, with 7 bases remaining between them.

The J gene is TRBJ2-2, the V gene TRBV7-3; 13 positions match TRBD2. Germline V CDR1 and CDR2: SGHTA, FQGTGA. J gave up 5 bases and V 5 bases, and 2 bases lay outside the gene matches. There are 15 residues in the CDR3. As DNA, the CDR3 is TGTGCCAGCAGCAAGGGACTAGCGGGGACCGGGGAGCTGTTTTTT. Translation: CASSKGLAGTGELFF.

V and J are TRBV10-3 and TRBJ2-5; 10 nucleotides match TRBD1. V gave up 8 bases and J gave up 4 bases; unmatched junction bases: 7. Looked up from germline, CDR1 is ENHRY and CDR2 is SYGVKD. This CDR3 has 14 residues. The CDR3 is CAIGRTGGVETQYF. CDR3 nucleotide sequence: TGTGCCATCGGTCGGACAGGGGGGGTAGAGACCCAGTACTTC.

Notes on this clone: The sample holds other DNA sequences that translate to the same CDR3. The rearrangement links TRBV27 to TRBJ1-1; no definite D call. The length of the CDR3 is 12 residues. Between the trimmed V and J ends, which lost 3 bases and 1 base, there was a span of 3 bases. Germline CDR1 reads MNHEY; CDR2 reads SMNVEV (reference sequence). CDR3 region: CASSLPNTEAFF. The CDR3 DNA reads as TGTGCCAGCAGTTTGCCGAACACTGAAGCTTTCTTT.

Notes on this clone: The junction departs from germline at one end; a sequencing error may be responsible. The chain uses TRBV5-6 and TRBJ2-1; the match to TRBD2 covers 11 bases. CDR1 is SGHDT and CDR2 is YYEEEE in the germline V gene. The CDR3 has 15 amino acids. The CDR3 here is CTSSHSGRAYNEQFF. Here the CDR3 DNA reads TGTACCAGCAGCCATAGCGGGAGGGCGTATAATGAGCAGTTCTTC. The full variable domain, in which reference TRBV5-6 and TRBJ2-1 provide the parts outside the CDR3, is DAGVTQSPTHLIKTRGQQVTLRCSPKSGHDTVSWYQQALGQGPQFIFQYYEEEERQRGNFPDRFSGHQFPNYSSELNVNALLLGDSALYLCTSSHSGRAYNEQFFGPGTRLTVL.

The chain employs TRBV19 and TRBJ2-3, with 7 bases aligning to TRBD2. Germline values: CDR1 LNHDA, CDR2 SQIVND (reference sequence). V dropped 5 bases and J dropped 7; count of bases not matched to a gene: 24. This CDR3 comprises 19 residues. The CDR3 region is CASSGGDGDGLISRNTQYF. Here the CDR3 DNA reads TGTGCCAGTAGTGGGGGGGACGGCGACGGATTAATAAGTAGGAATACGCAGTATTTT.

The chain joins TRBV27 to TRBJ2-5; TRBD1 might be the D (6 bases). The CDR3 is 14 amino acids. Germline CDR1 and CDR2: MNHEY and SMNVEV (reference sequence). Trimming shortened V by 2 bases and J by 9 bases, and 16 bases separated the two germline ends. This CDR3 reads CASSLRGGGGAQYF. CDR3 bases: TGTGCCAGCAGTTTACGAGGGGGTGGTGGGGCCCAGTACTTC.

This chain connects TRBV6-1 to TRBJ1-2; TRBD1 might be the D (6 bases). CDR3 length: 15 amino acids. V was clipped by 10 bases and J by 0 bases, with 18 bases between them. Germline CDR1 and CDR2: MNHNS and SASEGT. CDR3 bases: TGTGCCAACCGGGACACATCACAGACTAACTATGGCTACACCTTC. Protein product: CANRDTSQTNYGYTF.

This chain joins TRBV18 and TRBJ2-5; tentative D call: TRBD2 (5 bases). V dropped 4 bases and J dropped 5 bases, with 14 bases sitting between them. This CDR3 is 14 amino acids long. From germline, CDR1 is KGHSH and CDR2 LQKENI. CDR3 residues: CASSRVTPGETQYF. The CDR3 DNA reads as TGTGCCAGCTCACGAGTTACACCGGGGGAGACCCAGTACTTC.

The chain has TRBV30 and TRBJ2-1; 8 bases align to TRBD2. Germline V gene sequence: CDR1 GTSNPN, CDR2 SVGIG (reference sequence). J was trimmed by 10 bases and V by 7 bases; bases with no gene match: 6. This CDR3 has 11 amino acids. The CDR3 sequence is CASTTSGEQFF. The CDR3, as DNA: TGTGCCTCGACCACTAGCGGCGAGCAGTTCTTC.

The chain carries TRBV10-3 and TRBJ2-7, with 10 bases lining up with TRBD2. With V trimmed by 4 bases and J by 4 bases, 1 base remained unmatched. Germline CDR1 and CDR2: ENHRY and SYGVKD. This CDR3 contains 13 residues. CDR3 protein: CAISGSGGYEQYF. The CDR3 DNA sequence: TGTGCCATCAGTGGTAGCGGGGGGTACGAGCAGTACTTC.